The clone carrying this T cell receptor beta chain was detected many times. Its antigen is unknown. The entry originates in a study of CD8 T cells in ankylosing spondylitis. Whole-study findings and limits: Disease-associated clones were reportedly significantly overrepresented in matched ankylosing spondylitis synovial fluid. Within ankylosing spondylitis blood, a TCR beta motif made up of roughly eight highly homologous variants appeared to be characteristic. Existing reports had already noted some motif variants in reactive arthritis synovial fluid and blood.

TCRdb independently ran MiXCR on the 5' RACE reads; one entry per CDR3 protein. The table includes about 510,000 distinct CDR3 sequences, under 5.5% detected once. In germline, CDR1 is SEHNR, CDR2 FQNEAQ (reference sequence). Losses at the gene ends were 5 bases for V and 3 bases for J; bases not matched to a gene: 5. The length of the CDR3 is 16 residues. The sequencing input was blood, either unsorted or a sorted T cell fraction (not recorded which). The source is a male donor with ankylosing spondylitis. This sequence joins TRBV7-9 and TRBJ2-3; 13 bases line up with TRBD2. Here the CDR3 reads CASSPGLAGVTDTQYF. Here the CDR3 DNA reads TGTGCCAGCAGCCCCGGACTAGCGGGAGTGACAGATACGCAGTATTTT.